These 8 T cell receptor beta chains came from one sample sequenced in a study of blood T cell repertoires in COVID-19. The assay was immunoSEQ multiplex PCR, and TCRdb's table has in-frame clones only and misses some. The table has around 40,000 clones, under 90% seen once. Sequenced sample: peripheral blood. The receptor source for this set is a man aged 50 to 59 with active COVID-19.

V is TRBV11-3 and J is TRBJ2-7; 10 nucleotides agree with TRBD1. Unmatched junction bases numbered 2, after V lost 3 bases and J lost 0 bases. The CDR3 has 15 amino acids. CDR1 and CDR2 (germline): SGHNT, YENEEA. The CDR3 is CASSLGQGTSYEQYF. The CDR3 DNA sequence: TGTGCCAGCAGCTTGGGACAGGGGACCTCCTACGAGCAGTACTTC.

The chain is built from TRBV30 and TRBJ2-1; unclear D gene. In germline, CDR1 is GTSNPN, CDR2 SVGIG (reference sequence). Trimming removed 1 base from V and 0 bases from J, with 19 bases in between. The CDR3 is 18 amino acids. CDR3 in amino acids: CAWSAPRNTFRSYNEQFF. The CDR3 DNA is TGTGCCTGGAGTGCCCCCCGTAACACCTTCCGCTCCTACAATGAGCAGTTCTTC.

The genes are TRBV27 and TRBJ2-1; 11 bases fit TRBD2. The germline gives CDR1 MNHEY, CDR2 SMNVEV (reference sequence). Trimming cost V 6 bases and J 3 bases; bases outside gene matches: 4. The CDR3 has 15 residues. DNA of the CDR3: TGTGCCAGCAGCCAAGGGACTAGCGGCTACAATGAGCAGTTCTTC. Translating gives CASSQGTSGYNEQFF.

This clone was recorded only once. V is TRBV4-3 and J is TRBJ2-4; 7 bases are shared with TRBD1. This CDR3 is built from 15 residues. CDR1 is LGHNA, CDR2 YSLEER, per germline. J gave up 5 bases and V 0 bases, and 4 bases lay outside the gene matches. The CDR3 is CASSQDNRGENIQYF. In DNA form, the CDR3 reads TGCGCCAGCAGCCAAGATAACAGGGGTGAAAACATTCAGTACTTC.

This clone was seen a few times. The J gene is TRBJ2-2, the V gene TRBV6-5; D is undetermined. Germline loops: CDR1 MNHEY, CDR2 SVGAGI. Trimming removed 6 bases from V and 0 bases from J, with 8 bases in between. The CDR3 runs to 14 residues. CDR3 in DNA: TGTGCCAGCAGCTACCTTTCGAACACCGGGGAGCTGTTTTTT. It yields the protein CASSYLSNTGELFF.

V and J are TRBV2 and TRBJ2-5; weak D call: TRBD2 (5 bases). Looked up from germline, CDR1 is SNHLY and CDR2 is FYNNEI. Trimming left V 6 bases short and J 1 base short, with 24 bases between. The CDR3 is 18 amino acids. The CDR3 region is CASRRGLAGAKSQETQYF. The CDR3 DNA reads TGTGCCAGCAGGAGAGGCCTAGCAGGAGCAAAGAGCCAAGAGACCCAGTACTTC.

This clone has just one count. V is TRBV7-2 and J is TRBJ2-5; 11 positions match TRBD2. The V gene end was trimmed by 2 bases and the J gene end by 1 base; junction bases not matched to a gene: 3. CDR1 SGHTA and CDR2 FQGNSA come from the germline V gene. CDR3 length: 16 amino acids. CDR3 in DNA: TGTGCCAGCAGCTTAAGCCTAGCGGGAGGCCAAGAGACCCAGTACTTC. This gives the protein CASSLSLAGGQETQYF.

The chain joins TRBV9 to TRBJ2-1; tentatively, D is TRBD2 (6 bases). CDR3 length equals 14 residues. Germline V lookup: CDR1 SGDLS, CDR2 YYNGEE. Deletions cut 0 bases from V and 8 bases from J, with 12 bases between. The CDR3 nucleotides read TGTGCCAGCAGCGTAGGTCCTAGCGCCCATGAGCAGTTCTTC. Its translation: CASSVGPSAHEQFF.